These 10 T cell receptor beta chains originate from one sample sequenced in a study of glioma-infiltrating T cells after dendritic cell vaccination. TCRdb's copy holds only in-frame clones and misses some; the assay was immunoSEQ multiplex PCR. The sample lists approximately 100,000 clones, around three quarters occurring once. The source material was blood, sampled before dendritic cell vaccination. Every receptor here comes from a human donor with glioblastoma.

The rearrangement joins TRBV27 to TRBJ2-7; a possible D gene is TRBD1 (6 bases). CDR1 MNHEY and CDR2 SMNVEV come from the germline V gene (reference sequence). V lost 0 bases, J lost 2 bases, and 8 bases lay in between. The CDR3 totals 14 residues. CDR3 DNA: TGTGCCAGCAGTTTATCGTGGGACACCTACGAGCAGTACTTC. It encodes CASSLSWDTYEQYF.

The V and J genes are TRBV5-4 and TRBJ1-4; 8 bases agree with TRBD1. Germline trimming cut 3 bases from V and 2 bases from J; bases unmatched to any gene: 6. The germline CDR1 and CDR2 sequences are SGHNT and YYREEE (reference sequence). This CDR3 region has 16 residues. The CDR3 region has the DNA TGTGCCAGCAGCTCGGGACAGGACAGGACTAATGAAAAACTGTTTTTT. This encodes CASSSGQDRTNEKLFF. The whole variable domain, remainder taken from reference TRBV5-4 and TRBJ1-4, is ETGVTQSPTHLIKTRGQQVTLRCSSQSGHNTVSWYQQALGQGPQFIFQYYREEENGRGNFPPRFSGLQFPNYSSELNVNALELDDSALYLCASSSGQDRTNEKLFFGSGTQLSVL.

V and J are TRBV2 and TRBJ1-5; D is unclear. CDR1 and CDR2 from the germline V gene are SNHLY and FYNNEI. This CDR3 is built from 13 residues. V lost 0 bases and J 6 bases, leaving 6 bases between the germline ends. CDR3 loop: CASSEALSQPQHF. DNA of the CDR3: TGTGCCAGCAGTGAAGCGCTATCTCAGCCCCAGCATTTT.

The chain carries TRBV7-6 and TRBJ2-7, with 9 nucleotides matching TRBD2. Losses at the gene ends were 4 bases for V and 7 bases for J; bases not matched to a gene: 11. Germline CDR1 is SGHVS and CDR2 is FNYEAQ. The length of the CDR3 is 15 residues. The CDR3 DNA reads as TGTGCCAGCAGCTCCGGCGGGGGGGTCCCAGATGAGCAGTACTTC. This encodes CASSSGGGVPDEQYF.

This clone was counted once. Mismatch with germline at one junction end may stem from a read error. This chain joins TRBV7-7 and TRBJ2-5, with TRBD2 identical over 7 bases. The CDR3 has 14 amino acids. The germline V gene has CDR1 SSHAT and CDR2 FNYEAQ (reference sequence). This chain's CDR3 is CASSLEVAGETQYF. The CDR3 DNA reads TGTGCTAGCAGCTTAGAAGTAGCGGGAGAGACCCAGTACTTC.

The rearrangement uses TRBV29-1 and TRBJ2-2; D ambiguous. The V and J ends lost 4 bases and 0 bases respectively, with 12 bases between them. CDR3 length: 15 amino acids. CDR1 is SQVTM, CDR2 ANQGSEA, per germline. The DNA of the CDR3 is TGCAGCGTTGTTGGCAATCCCGCGAACACCGGGGAGCTGTTTTTT. It codes for CSVVGNPANTGELFF.

This chain links TRBV5-6 with TRBJ2-7, with 10 positions matching TRBD1. Unmatched junction bases numbered 9, after V lost 4 bases and J lost 2 bases. Germline assignment: CDR1 SGHDT and CDR2 YYEEEE. The CDR3 contains 16 residues. The CDR3 region has the DNA TGTGCCAGCAGCGAACATGGGACAGGGGCCCCCTACGAGCAGTACTTC. Translating it yields CASSEHGTGAPYEQYF.

The J gene is TRBJ1-5, the V gene TRBV5-1, with D hard to call. The germline V gene encodes CDR1 SGHRS and CDR2 YFSETQ. The CDR3 is made up of 14 amino acids. Trimming shortened V by 0 bases and J by 0 bases, and 4 bases separated the two germline ends. The CDR3 nucleotides read TGCGCCAGCAGCTTGGACGGTAGCAATCAGCCCCAGCATTTT. This sequence encodes CASSLDGSNQPQHF.

About this clone itself: The sample carries other DNA sequences with the same CDR3. This sequence joins TRBV18 and TRBJ1-1, with a possible D match to TRBD1 (5 bases). Germline CDR1 reads KGHSH; CDR2 reads LQKENI. The CDR3 totals 14 residues. Between the trimmed V and J ends, which lost 2 bases and 1 base, there was a span of 8 bases. The CDR3 DNA sequence: TGTGCCAGCTCACCAGGGCAGGGGAACACTGAAGCTTTCTTT. This sequence encodes CASSPGQGNTEAFF. Full variable domain (rest looked up from reference TRBV18 and TRBJ1-1): NAGVMQNPRHLVRRRGQEARLRCSPMKGHSHVYWYRQLPEEGLKFMVYLQKENIIDESGMPKERFSAEFPKEGPSILRIQQVVRGDSAAYFCASSPGQGNTEAFFGQGTRLTVV.

The V and J genes are TRBV28 and TRBJ1-4, with 8 bases fitting TRBD1. The CDR3 totals 17 residues. Germline V gene lookup returns CDR1 MDHEN and CDR2 SYDVKM. The trim removed 5 bases at V and 6 bases at J, leaving 14 bases unmatched. This chain's CDR3 is CASSPPPGQESYEKLFF. The DNA of the CDR3 is TGTGCCAGCAGTCCCCCCCCGGGACAGGAATCGTATGAAAAACTGTTTTTT.